This T cell receptor beta chain is drawn from a study of healthy donors' naive CD4 and CD8 T cells (dated by TCRdb to between 2015 and 2017). About the study as a whole: The donors were selected to cover three age groups of six people each (20-25, 40-50 and 60-70 years), had a mean age of about 47, and were half female. For TCR alpha, a new primer set covering all functional IMGT alpha gene variants was designed, and the rest of the protocol matched the beta-chain workflow. The study sequenced rearranged TCR alpha and beta chains from naive CD4+ and CD8+ T cells to test how TCR variation relates to lineage commitment. Peripheral blood mononuclear cells were obtained from 15 to 20 unrelated, healthy individuals. The donors were HLA-typed by sequencing at HLA-A, -B, -C, -DRB1, -DQB1 and -DPB1, using the SBTexcellerator protocol, an ABI3130xl analyzer and SBTengine software.

This clonotype has a handful of counts. What antigen it recognizes has not been identified. Within one base of it there is no much larger clone, and no base qualities were kept. Broader findings and caveats from the paper: Reportedly, most V and J gene segments showed bias between naive CD4+ and CD8+ cells, and this bias held consistently across donors regardless of HLA genotype. The study did not directly address whether homeostatic proliferation of naive T cells might have biased the repertoire. Because alpha and beta chains were sequenced in bulk and could not be paired, the effects of the two chains in combination were not assessed. Taken together, V genes, J genes and CDR3 charge appeared to account for around 12% of the variance in CD4/CD8 propensity, mostly acting in an additive way. In both chains, CD4+ lineage was associated with a positively charged CDR3, and CD8+ lineage was associated with a negatively charged CDR3.

Sequenced on a 454 GS FLX Titanium. TCR libraries were built from roughly 520 ng of total RNA with a previously published linear amplification protocol. Sequencing was performed on the Roche/454 Genome Sequencer with Titanium chemistry. The study's processing was this. 70,000 to 100,000 rearranged TCR alpha transcripts were sequenced from about five of the healthy donors. Duplicate transcripts were removed, and unique TCR clonotypes were defined by the CDR3 junction according to IMGT nomenclature. In R 2.13.0, logistic regression modeled CD4 versus CD8 status on V and J genes, adjusting for donor effects, with Bonferroni correction for multiple testing. Through fastp at Q25 and MiXCR, TCRdb rebuilt clones from the public reads, retaining in-frame beta chains. Rows are combined by CDR3 protein, so each entry shows the most common genes and DNA. The V and J calls follow TCRdb's processing rather than the paper's. The sample profile shows approximately 180,000 distinct CDR3 sequences; around 80% of them were found once. Of the sample, 2% to 2.5% is held by the ten largest clones.

Cells with a CD4+CD8-CD45RO-CD45RA+ profile were isolated by FACS and defined as naive CD4+ T cells, and those with a CD8+CD4-CD45RA+CD27bright profile were defined as naive CD8+ T cells. Sorting used antibodies against CD4 (RPA-T4), CD8 (SK1), CD27 (O323), CD45RA (HI100) and CD45RO (UCHL1). V loses 4 bases, J loses 5 bases, and the germline ends lie 11 bases apart. Spanning cysteine to phenylalanine, the CDR3 consists of 12 amino acids. The retained sequence is limited to the CDR3, 36 bases, with the frame set at the first base. From the germline V gene, CDR1 is SQVTM and CDR2 is ANQGSEA. The sample consisted of naive CD4+ and CD8+ T cells sorted from blood, pooled from several donors. What this sample's cell subset or site label stands for: FACS-sorted naive CD4+ (CD45RO-CD45RA+) and naive CD8+ (CD45RA+CD27bright) T cells. This receptor was taken from a pool of human donors in good health; the sample pools cells from several healthy donors. The rearrangement combines TRBV29-1 with TRBJ2-5, with the D gene not clear enough to name. The CDR3 protein: CSVVWMGETQYF. In nucleotides, the sequence is TGCAGCGTTGTTTGGATGGGGGAGACCCAGTACTTC.